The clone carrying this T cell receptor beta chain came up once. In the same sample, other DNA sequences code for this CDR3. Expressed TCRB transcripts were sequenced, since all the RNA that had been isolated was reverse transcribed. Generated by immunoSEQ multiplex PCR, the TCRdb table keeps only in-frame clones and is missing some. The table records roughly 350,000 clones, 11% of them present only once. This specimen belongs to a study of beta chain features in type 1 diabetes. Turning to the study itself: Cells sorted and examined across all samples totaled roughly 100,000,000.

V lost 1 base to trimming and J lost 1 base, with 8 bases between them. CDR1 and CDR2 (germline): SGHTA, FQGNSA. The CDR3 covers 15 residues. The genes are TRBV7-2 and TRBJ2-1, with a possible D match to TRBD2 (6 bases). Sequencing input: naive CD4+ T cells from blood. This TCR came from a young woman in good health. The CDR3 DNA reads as TGTGCCAGCAGCTTAGTCGGGAGTTCCTACAATGAGCAGTTCTTC. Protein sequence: CASSLVGSSYNEQFF.